A selection of T cell receptor beta chains follows, all from one sample in a study of T cell responses to AZD1222 COVID-19 vaccine. The assay was immunoSEQ multiplex PCR, and TCRdb's table has in-frame clones only and misses some. The table records about 200,000 clones, over 85% of them present only once. The source was peripheral blood, collected 28 days after the second AZD1222 dose. Receptor source: an adult who received the AZD1222 COVID-19 vaccine. Each CDR3 is given without its conserved first and last residue. A D gene is named only where the DNA matches it firmly.

TRBV5-4,TRBD2,ASSPDGGGATNEQF
TRBV11-2,NA,ASHGGWGGRSPLH
TRBV20-1,NA,SASLGHRQETQY
TRBV7-6,NA,ASSLVTEEYSGNTIY
TRBV3-1/TRBV3-2,TRBD2,ASSQEVGLAGNEQF
TRBV10-1,NA,ASSEGQAGKHTEAF
TRBV5-1,NA,ASSLRQETQY
TRBV9,TRBD2,ASSERGEYDEQF
TRBV7-9,TRBD1,ASSRGTGDTGELF
TRBV19,NA,AIHEGRFVNQPQH
TRBV4-3,NA,ASSQDEGQIYNSPLH
TRBV11-2,NA,ASSLSQTNYGYT
TRBV3-1/TRBV3-2,NA,ASSQNRGAGYSNQPQH
TRBV30,NA,AWSASWAPYSNQPQH
TRBV6-5,NA,ASKAQGISPLH
TRBV7-2,TRBD2,ASSLNLAGFYEQY
TRBV7-2,NA,ASARPLMAVSYEQY
TRBV5-1,NA,ASSLRPGGPDNEQF
TRBV3-1/TRBV3-2,TRBD1,ASSLDREVTYEQY
TRBV6-6,NA,ASRRGGVNQPQH
TRBV2,TRBD1,ASSVLDRGVYGYT
TRBV7-2,NA,ASSLAAGTYNEQF
TRBV9,TRBD2,ASSVRLAGAETQY
TRBV7-8,NA,ASSLRTASYGYT
TRBV28,NA,ASTPWSSNEKLF
TRBV5-5,TRBD2,ASSIRGGALVNEQF
TRBV3-1/TRBV3-2,NA,ASSQGYEAF
TRBV3-1/TRBV3-2,NA,ASSQVFYEQY